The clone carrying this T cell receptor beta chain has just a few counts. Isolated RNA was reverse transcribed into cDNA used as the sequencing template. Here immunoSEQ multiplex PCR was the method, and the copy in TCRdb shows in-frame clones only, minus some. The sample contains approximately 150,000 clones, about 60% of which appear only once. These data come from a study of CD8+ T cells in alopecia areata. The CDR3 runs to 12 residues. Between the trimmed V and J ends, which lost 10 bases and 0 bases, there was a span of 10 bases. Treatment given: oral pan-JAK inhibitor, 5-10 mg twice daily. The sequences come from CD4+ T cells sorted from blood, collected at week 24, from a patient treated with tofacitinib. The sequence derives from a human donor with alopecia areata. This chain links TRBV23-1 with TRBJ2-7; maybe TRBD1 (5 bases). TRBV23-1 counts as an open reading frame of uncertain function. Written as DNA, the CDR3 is TGCGCCAACCCGACAGTCTCCTACGAGCAGTACTTC. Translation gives CANPTVSYEQYF.